This note documents a single T cell receptor beta chain sequence. This sample also contains other DNA sequences that code for the same CDR3. Trimming shortened V by 1 base and J by 3 bases, and 13 bases separated the two germline ends. Germline V gene data show CDR1 as SGHAT and CDR2 as FQNNGV. The CDR3 loop spans 15 amino acids. This record belongs to a study of shared clonotypes between healthy human individuals. Once extracted for a subset, genomic DNA was divided evenly among several immunoSEQ plates. Profiling relied on immunoSEQ multiplex PCR, and the TCRdb table lists in-frame clones only, not all of them. The data contain 400,000 to 500,000 clones, 70% to 80% of them singletons.

Material for sequencing was PBMCs. The V call is TRBV11-2, the J call TRBJ2-7, with a weak D call TRBD2 (6 bases). This TCR came from a woman aged 40 to 50 in good health. Some clones in this sample may be carry-over from other donors' samples. CDR3 amino acids: CASSLVRGAGYEQYF. The CDR3 coding sequence is TGTGCCAGCAGCTTAGTACGCGGGGCGGGCTACGAGCAGTACTTC.